This TCR beta chain originates from a study of blood T cell repertoires in COVID-19. Overall study context: Sites in the United States, Italy and Spain provided acute and convalescent COVID-19 samples. Sample material is recorded as cDNA or gDNA derived from T cells, B-cell-depleted T cells, or PBMCs.

In the original workflow: Using reference gene primer amplification, nucleated cell counts were estimated. The repertoire was sequenced with immunoSEQ multiplex PCR; TCRdb's copy has only in-frame clones and lacks some. V, J and clone size derive from that table, while D and trimming were established from the DNA sequence. In the table there are about 240,000 clones, roughly nine tenths of which are singletons. The CDR3 loop spans 14 amino acids. The TCR was taken from a man between 60 and 75 years old who had recovered from COVID-19. The source material was peripheral blood. This chain joins TRBV21-1 and TRBJ1-2; the listed D gene, TRBD1, was not tested against the DNA. TRBV21-1 is a recognized pseudogene. This CDR3 reads CASSKWTANYGYTF. The CDR3 region has the DNA TGTGCCAGCAGCAAGTGGACAGCAAACTATGGCTACACCTTC.